The 4 T cell receptor beta chains in this list originate from one sample, sequenced in a study of T cells in Graves' hyperthyroidism and ophthalmopathy. The investigators amplified TCR beta CDR3 regions from RNA transcripts. Carried out on the TCR CDR3, a first-round RT-PCR used the HTBI primer set. MiXCR, applied by TCRdb to the multiplex PCR reads, yields one record per CDR3 protein. This sample yields roughly 800,000 distinct CDR3 sequences, of which roughly 40% are seen a single time; approximately 10% belongs to the top ten. Material for sequencing was blood. The source is a man between 18 and 29 years old with Graves' hyperthyroidism.

This sequence joins TRBV20-1 and TRBJ2-7; possible D gene TRBD1, 5 bases. The V gene's germline CDR1 is DFQATT and CDR2 SNEGSKA (reference sequence). V was cut by 0 bases and J by 3 bases, with 12 bases left in between. This CDR3 is built from 14 residues. CDR3 nucleotide sequence: TGCAGTGCTAGAGATTTCAGGGTAGGCTACGAGCAGTACTTC. Protein: CSARDFRVGYEQYF.

The chain combines TRBV29-1 with TRBJ2-3, with 7 bases identical to TRBD2. The ends lost 4 bases at V and 1 base at J; junction bases unmatched: 8. The CDR3 is made up of 15 amino acids. The germline gives CDR1 SQVTM, CDR2 ANQGSEA. The CDR3 sequence: CSVVVAGRGTDTQYF. CDR3 bases: TGCAGCGTTGTGGTAGCGGGTCGGGGCACAGATACGCAGTATTTT.

The V call is TRBV7-2, the J call TRBJ1-3; perhaps TRBD1 as D (6 bases). The germline V gene has CDR1 SGHTA and CDR2 FQGNSA. The CDR3 is 14 amino acids. V lost 5 bases, J lost 3 bases, and 11 bases lay in between. CDR3 coding DNA: TGTGCCAGCAGCCAGGGGACGGGTGGAAACACCATATATTTT. Translation gives CASSQGTGGNTIYF.

This clonotype was recorded many times. The chain joins TRBV7-9 to TRBJ1-2; D might be TRBD1 (5 bases). Germline CDR1 reads SEHNR; CDR2 reads FQNEAQ (reference sequence). CDR3 length: 13 residues. Trimming took off 3 bases at V and 7 bases at J, with 12 bases between the two ends. As DNA, the CDR3 is TGTGCCAGCAGCTTGACCGCGAGGGGTGGCTACACCTTC. Amino acids: CASSLTARGGYTF.